This TCR beta chain was profiled in a study of blood T cells in healthy people across ages (dated by TCRdb to between 2015 and 2016). Looking at the study overall: In model experiments, template switching captured about one uniquely barcoded TCR beta cDNA molecule for every two T cells. The study measured age-related changes in TCR beta repertoire diversity using deep sequencing normalized with unique cDNA molecular identifiers. Donors were grouped into four age groups: young (average roughly 15 years), middle-aged (around 39), aged (62) and long-lived (around 80). Donors of different ages were randomly distributed across sequencing lanes to avoid experimental bias. The study analyzed two additional independent replicas of 1 million unique cDNA reads from the same blood draw for two donors, one aged 18 to 30 and one aged 80 or older.

The approximately 40 donors, aged roughly 6 to 95 years, were systemically healthy Caucasian individuals from Russia. Each donor gave approximately 9.3 milliliters of peripheral blood, collected into EDTA-treated Vacutainer tubes. PBMCs were isolated by Ficoll-Paque density-gradient centrifugation, with at least 7 million obtained per sample. Total RNA, at least 6 micrograms per sample, was extracted from PBMCs with Trizol reagent. For every donor, flow cytometry on a PBMC aliquot measured the percentage of naive CD45RAhigh/CD27high T cells. General conclusions and limits of the study: As age increased, observed TCR beta diversity per million T cells dropped in a roughly linear way, and a significant reduction was already evident by age 40. Bulk unsorted PBMC profiling prevented conclusive comparison of naive and antigen-experienced compartments. The long-lived group showed more naive CD4+ T cells, fewer expanded clones and increased TCR diversity than the aged group, suggesting age selection. Observed TCR beta diversity correlated strongly with the percentage of naive T cells measured by flow cytometry. Total diversity estimates from one million sequenced T cells were considered lower bounds and underestimates. Because the CMV infection status of the donors was unknown, age-related changes in expanded clonotypes may potentially have been confounded.

V is shortened by 7 bases, J by 2 bases, and the region joining them spans 15 bases. Sequences SNHLY (CDR1) and FYNNEI (CDR2) are obtained from the germline V gene. Spanning cysteine to phenylalanine, the CDR3 consists of 14 amino acids. The retained sequence is limited to the CDR3, 42 bases, with the frame set at the first base. Library construction relied on 5' RACE. The second PCR ran for roughly 7 to 12 cycles and used a J-beta primer mix along with a sample-barcoded 5' primer. A unique molecular identifier was introduced onto each TCR beta cDNA molecule by a template-switch 5' adaptor carrying 12 random nucleotides. At least 3 million CDR3-containing paired-end reads were obtained from each sample. First-strand cDNA synthesis was performed from all RNA using the Mint cDNA synthesis kit, with priming by a TRBC-specific oligonucleotide. After uracil-DNA glycosylase treatment, a first 18-cycle PCR used universal primers M1SS and BC2_uni_R on all cDNA. Per the original workflow: For normalization, 1 million high-quality reads were randomly selected from each sample, with every read carrying a distinct molecular identifier. Reads with shared molecular identifiers were discarded instead of being binned into consensus sequences. CDR3 identification, clonotype clustering and error correction used MiTCR with a Q25 quality threshold and the strictest error-elimination algorithm. A nonparametric unseen species model with Euler transformation was used to estimate lower-bound total TCR beta diversity. The public reads were reprocessed in TCRdb via fastp at Q25 and MiXCR, keeping in-frame beta chains. Records with the same CDR3 protein are collapsed into one entry carrying the most frequent genes and DNA. The V and J calls come from TCRdb's annotation, not from the publication. For this sample there are roughly 1.9 million distinct CDR3 sequences; around 42% appear just once. The ten largest make up 20% to 25% of the sample.

Comments on this clonotype: The clone's antigen remains unknown. Base qualities were left out, and no much larger clone turns up one base away.

This chain is built from TRBV2 and TRBJ2-7, and possibly TRBD2, on 5 matching bases. This TCR was recovered from a human donor in good health. The sequenced material came from blood. This receptor carries the CDR3 CASKYSGIPYEQYF. The sequence in DNA is TGTGCCAGCAAGTACAGCGGAATACCCTACGAGCAGTACTTC.